Presented here are 10 T cell receptor beta chains from one specimen sequenced in a study of CD8+ T cells in alopecia areata. cDNA prepared by RNA extraction and subsequent reverse transcription served as the template for sequencing. Repertoires were generated with immunoSEQ multiplex PCR, while TCRdb's copy carries only in-frame clones and drops some. The sample includes 100,000 to 150,000 clones, roughly 61% of them seen just once. The starting material was CD4+ T cells sorted from blood, obtained at week 0. These receptors all come from a human donor with alopecia areata.

V gene TRBV6-5 combines with J gene TRBJ2-7; D is ambiguous. CDR1 MNHEY and CDR2 SVGAGI come from the germline V gene. This CDR3 comprises 13 residues. Trimming pared 2 bases from V and 3 bases from J, leaving 8 bases between. CDR3 nucleotide sequence: TGTGCCAGCAGTTACGGGTCTAACTACGAGCAGTACTTC. Translation: CASSYGSNYEQYF.

The CDR3, as DNA: TGTGCCAGCAGCTTTCCCGGGACAGGGAACTATGGCTACACCTTC. It is translated as CASSFPGTGNYGYTF. The chain couples TRBV11-2 to TRBJ1-2; 9 bases align to TRBD1. Germline trimming cut 3 bases from V and 2 bases from J; bases unmatched to any gene: 4. CDR3 length equals 15 residues. Germline CDR1 and CDR2: SGHAT and FQNNGV.

The chain joins TRBV5-1 to TRBJ1-1, with D possibly TRBD1 on 6 matching bases. The CDR3 length is 16 residues. Trimming stripped 0 bases from V and 3 bases from J, with 15 bases between. Per the germline V gene, CDR1 is SGHRS and CDR2 is YFSETQ. CDR3 sequence: CASSLDQGLRDTEAFF. CDR3 DNA sequence: TGCGCCAGCAGCTTGGATCAGGGGCTGCGGGACACTGAAGCTTTCTTT. Based on the CDR3 plus reference TRBV5-1 and TRBJ1-1, the full variable domain is KAGVTQTPRYLIKTRGQQVTLSCSPISGHRSVSWYQQTPGQGLQFLFEYFSETQRNKGNFPGRFSGRQFSNSRSEMNVSTLELGDSALYLCASSLDQGLRDTEAFFGQGTRLTVV.

This chain joins TRBV28 and TRBJ1-1; tentatively, D is TRBD1 (6 bases). The CDR3 length is 14 residues. Trimming pared 3 bases from V and 10 bases from J, leaving 18 bases between. Per germline, CDR1 MDHEN and CDR2 SYDVKM. In nucleotides, the CDR3 is TGTGCCAGCAGTTTTCAATTCAGGGGAGTCGGAGCTTTCTTT. This codes for CASSFQFRGVGAFF.

This clone appeared a few times. The V call is TRBV13, the J call TRBJ2-3; D remains unclear. CDR1 and CDR2 (germline): PRHDT, FYEKMQ (reference sequence). This CDR3 comprises 14 residues. V was shortened by 2 bases and J by 4 bases, with 10 bases between the two germline ends. CDR3 DNA: TGTGCCAGCAGCTTAAGGCGCCCGGCAGATACGCAGTATTTT. This gives the protein CASSLRRPADTQYF.

This clone was detected once. The rearrangement uses TRBV6-5 and TRBJ1-5; TRBD1 is a possible D gene (6 bases). This CDR3 is built from 14 residues. The ends were cut back, 2 bases at V and 7 bases at J, with 12 bases in the middle. Germline CDR1 is MNHEY and CDR2 is SVGAGI. The CDR3 loop is CASSYAGRGQPQHF. The DNA of the CDR3 is TGTGCCAGCAGTTACGCAGGGAGGGGGCAGCCCCAGCATTTT.

This sequence joins TRBV5-1 and TRBJ2-5; 10 nucleotides match TRBD1. Matching the DNA end better, TRBJ2-7 makes the J call doubtful. Germline V lookup: CDR1 SGHRS, CDR2 YFSETQ. This CDR3 region has 18 residues. CDR3 nucleotides: TGCGCCAGCAGCTTGCCCGCAACACCGGGACAGGGGCCCCACGAGCAGTACTTC. Translating gives CASSLPATPGQGPHEQYF.

The chain uses TRBV7-3 and TRBJ2-1, with 9 bases aligning to TRBD2. This CDR3 is 16 amino acids long. Germline CDR1 reads SGHTA; CDR2 reads FQGTGA. Trimming took 0 bases from V and 6 from J; bases not matched to a gene: 6. The DNA of the CDR3 is TGTGCCAGCAGCTTAACGGGCGCAGCGGGAGGCAATGAGCAGTTCTTC. Translating it yields CASSLTGAAGGNEQFF. Full variable domain (remainder filled in from reference TRBV7-3 and TRBJ2-1): GAGVSQTPSNKVTEKGKYVELRCDPISGHTALYWYRQSLGQGPEFLIYFQGTGAADDSGLPNDRFFAVRPEGSVSTLKIQRTERGDSAVYLCASSLTGAAGGNEQFFGPGTRLTVL.

The chain is built from TRBV5-1 and TRBJ2-7; D may correspond to TRBD1 or TRBD2 (5 bases each). The CDR3 sequence is 13 residues long. CDR1 is SGHRS, CDR2 YFSETQ, per germline. V lost 3 bases, J lost 0 bases, and 7 bases lay in between. As DNA, the CDR3 is TGCGCCAGCAGCTCCGGGACCTCCTACGAGCAGTACTTC. Translating it yields CASSSGTSYEQYF.

This CDR3 is CASSEVRGNTEAFF. CDR3 in DNA: TGTGCCAGCAGTGAAGTTAGGGGGAACACTGAAGCTTTCTTT. This chain links TRBV2 with TRBJ1-1; D might be TRBD1 (5 bases). The germline CDR1 and CDR2 sequences are SNHLY and FYNNEI. V lost 1 base and J 1 base, leaving 7 bases between the germline ends. CDR3 length equals 14 residues.